A single sample gave rise to the 28 T cell receptor beta chains below, sequenced in a study of regulatory T cells in long-lasting Graves disease. Arm-PCR with iRepertoire HTBI primers amplified the CDR3 regions for these TCR beta libraries. Via MiXCR, TCRdb re-called the multiplex PCR reads, giving one row per CDR3 protein. The data hold around 420,000 distinct CDR3 sequences, with over 14% observed a single time. Documented time point: newly diagnosed GD, antithyroid drugs for less than 3 months. Researchers made the TCR library from RNA that was extracted from PBMCs. These records were also assigned to another study, of T cells in Graves' hyperthyroidism and ophthalmopathy.

This specimen was peripheral blood mononuclear cells (PBMCs), taken at new diagnosis, from a patient treated with antithyroid drugs. The receptors here all came from a woman aged 40-49 years with Graves disease.

This clonotype came up once. A far bigger clonotype differs at one base, so this is likely a read error. The chain is built from TRBV5-6 and TRBJ2-7; D gene ambiguous. Germline V lookup: CDR1 SGHDT, CDR2 YYEEEE. The CDR3 is 12 residues long. The CDR3 sequence: CASSSTSYEQSF. CDR3 sequence (DNA): TGTGCCAGCAGCTCCACCTCCTACGAGCAGTCCTTC.

This chain uses TRBV6-2 or TRBV6-3 with TRBJ2-5; D perhaps matches TRBD2 (7 bases). V was shortened by 6 bases and J by 7 bases, with 18 bases between the two germline ends. Germline V lookup: CDR1 MNHEY, CDR2 SVGEGT. The CDR3 loop spans 14 amino acids. The CDR3 bases are TGTGCCAGCAGAGATTCCGGACTAGGGGGGACCCAGTACTTC. Translation gives CASRDSGLGGTQYF.

This clonotype was detected many times. The CDR3 sequence is CASSGSGPSGGATYEQYF. DNA of the CDR3: TGTGCCAGCAGTGGCTCCGGGCCTAGCGGAGGGGCTACCTACGAGCAGTACTTC. The chain is built from TRBV25-1 and TRBJ2-7; 7 nucleotides match TRBD2. J gave up 2 bases and V 4 bases, and 17 bases lay outside the gene matches. CDR1 and CDR2 (germline): MGHDK, SYGVNS. This CDR3 region has 18 residues.

This clonotype was seen ten or more times. The V call is TRBV12-3 or TRBV12-4, the J call TRBJ2-2; perhaps D is TRBD1 or TRBD2 (5 bases each). This CDR3 spans 15 amino acids. V shed 5 bases and J shed 5 bases, with 15 bases lying between them. CDR3 loop: CASSGVGTGTGELFF. In nucleotides, the CDR3 is TGTGCCAGCAGTGGGGTTGGGACGGGTACCGGGGAGCTGTTTTTT.

With respect to this clonotype: This may arise from a read error, as a much more abundant clone is one base away. The V gene is TRBV12-3 or TRBV12-4, the J gene TRBJ2-6; 9 bases align to TRBD1. The CDR3 runs to 16 residues. Trimming cost V 6 bases and J 2 bases; bases outside gene matches: 5. The CDR3 loop reads CASRPGQGPGANVLTF. CDR3 sequence (DNA): TGTGCCAGCAGACCGGGACAGGGCCCTGGGGCCAACGTCCTGACTTTC.

A word on this clonotype: This may arise from a read error, as a much more abundant clone is one base away. This sequence joins TRBV9 and TRBJ2-7, with D possibly matching TRBD2 (6 bases). The length of the CDR3 is 17 residues. Per the germline V gene, CDR1 is SGDLS and CDR2 is YYNGEE. In DNA, the CDR3 is TGTACCAGCAGCGTAGGTCTGGGGGAGGAATCCTCCTACGAGCAGTACTTC. It encodes CTSSVGLGEESSYEQYF.

This clonotype was detected many times. The chain combines TRBV3-1 with TRBJ2-3; 9 bases map to TRBD2. The CDR3 is made up of 17 amino acids. From germline, CDR1 is LGHDT and CDR2 YNNKEL (reference sequence). V gave up 0 bases and J gave up 2 bases; unmatched junction bases: 6. The CDR3 nucleotides read TGTGCCAGCAGCCAAGATTCTAGCGGGGCCAACACAGATACGCAGTATTTT. Translated: CASSQDSSGANTDTQYF.

This clonotype was observed a handful of times. The chain is built from TRBV27 and TRBJ2-2; D gene uncertain. Trimming cost V 2 bases and J 0 bases, with 10 bases left between them. The CDR3 is 16 amino acids. Germline loops: CDR1 MNHEY, CDR2 SMNVEV (reference sequence). The CDR3 reads CASSLGSTPNTGELFF. The CDR3, as DNA: TGTGCCAGCAGTTTAGGGTCCACCCCGAACACCGGGGAGCTGTTTTTT.

This clonotype came up many times. The rearrangement uses TRBV28 and TRBJ2-5; 7 bases are a match to TRBD2. V was pared by 5 bases and J by 0 bases, with 9 bases of the junction left unmatched. Germline-derived CDR1 and CDR2 are MDHEN and SYDVKM. The CDR3 is 16 residues long. CDR3 region: CASSTSAGSNQETQYF. CDR3 sequence (DNA): TGTGCCAGCAGTACCTCAGCGGGGAGCAACCAAGAGACCCAGTACTTC. Looking up the rest from reference TRBV28 and TRBJ2-5 gives the full variable domain: DVKVTQSSRYLVKRTGEKVFLECVQDMDHENMFWYRQDPGLGLRLIYFSYDVKMKEKGDIPEGYSVSREKKERFSLILESASTNQTSMYLCASSTSAGSNQETQYFGPGTRLLVL.

The rearrangement uses TRBV20-1 and TRBJ2-7; 9 bases fit TRBD2. The germline V gene has CDR1 DFQATT and CDR2 SNEGSKA (reference sequence). J lost 3 bases, V lost 1 base, and 1 base had no gene match. The CDR3 is made up of 13 amino acids. The CDR3 DNA follows: TGCAGTGCTAGAGGGACTAGCGACTACGAGCAGTACTTC. Protein: CSARGTSDYEQYF.

This clonotype was seen ten or more times. The rearrangement joins TRBV11-2 to TRBJ2-7; D is uncertain. The CDR3 has 13 amino acids. The germline CDR1 and CDR2 sequences are SGHAT and FQNNGV. V dropped 1 base and J dropped 7 bases, with 11 bases sitting between them. For the CDR3, the DNA is TGTGCCAGCAGCTTAGTGTCTCTGGGAGAGCAGTACTTC. It encodes CASSLVSLGEQYF.

The sample holds a few counts of this clonotype. The chain is built from TRBV4-3 and TRBJ2-1; tentatively, D is TRBD2 (6 bases). The V and J ends lost 0 bases and 8 bases respectively, with 23 bases between them. The CDR3 length is 18 residues. Germline CDR1 is LGHNA and CDR2 is YSLEER. The CDR3 sequence is CASSQDQYGGLGYDEQFF. The CDR3 bases are TGCGCCAGCAGCCAAGATCAGTACGGGGGATTAGGATACGATGAGCAGTTCTTC.

There are many counts of this clonotype. The genes are TRBV10-3 and TRBJ2-5; D is unresolved. CDR3 length: 13 residues. V dropped 6 bases and J dropped 1 base, with 9 bases sitting between them. Per the germline V gene, CDR1 is ENHRY and CDR2 is SYGVKD. The CDR3 reads CAISRTVQETQYF. The CDR3 DNA sequence: TGTGCCATCAGCCGGACCGTCCAAGAGACCCAGTACTTC.

This chain links TRBV6-2 or TRBV6-3 with TRBJ2-2; no clear D gene. Germline V lookup: CDR1 MNHEY, CDR2 SVGEGT. V was shortened by 2 bases and J by 4 bases, with 11 bases between the two germline ends. The CDR3 has 15 residues. The CDR3 loop is CASSYPRRSTGELFF. DNA for the CDR3: TGTGCCAGCAGTTACCCCAGGCGGAGCACCGGGGAGCTGTTTTTT.

The chain joins TRBV5-1 to TRBJ2-3; 7 bases fit TRBD1. Germline CDR1 reads SGHRS; CDR2 reads YFSETQ. The CDR3 is made up of 16 amino acids. With 0 bases clipped from V and 5 bases from J, the junction kept 9 bases outside the gene matches. CDR3 DNA sequence: TGCGCCAGCAGCTTGGCCAGGGGGTTTGAGTTAGATACGCAGTATTTT. Encoded protein: CASSLARGFELDTQYF.

This clonotype was counted many times. The J gene is TRBJ2-3, the V gene TRBV11-2; either TRBD1 or TRBD2 may supply D (6 bases each). This CDR3 is 17 amino acids long. In germline, CDR1 is SGHAT, CDR2 FQNNGV. With 2 bases removed from V and 4 bases from J, the gap between germline ends came to 19 bases. The CDR3 loop is CASSLIGGLPGADTQYF. The CDR3 bases are TGTGCCAGCAGCTTAATAGGGGGACTTCCAGGCGCAGATACGCAGTATTTT.

The chain is built from TRBV18 and TRBJ2-1, with 13 bases that match TRBD2. The CDR3 covers 15 residues. Germline V gene sequence: CDR1 KGHSH, CDR2 LQKENI. J lost 8 bases, V lost 5 bases, and 6 bases had no gene match. CDR3 region: CASSFGLAGAYEQFF. The CDR3 DNA is TGTGCCAGCTCATTCGGACTAGCGGGAGCATATGAGCAGTTCTTC.

This clonotype was detected ten times or more. This chain uses TRBV10-3 with TRBJ2-6; tentatively, D is TRBD2 (5 bases). V was pared by 3 bases and J by 2 bases, with 8 bases between. Germline-derived CDR1 and CDR2 are ENHRY and SYGVKD. This CDR3 is 15 amino acids long. The DNA for the CDR3 is TGTGCCATCAGTGACGGGGTTACTGGGGCCAACGTCCTGACTTTC. Translation gives CAISDGVTGANVLTF.

In this sample, this clonotype turned up many times. V is TRBV28 and J is TRBJ2-7; D is possibly TRBD1 or TRBD2 (5 bases each). This CDR3 spans 16 amino acids. CDR1 is MDHEN, CDR2 SYDVKM, per germline. The V end lost 8 bases, the J end lost 3 bases, and 23 bases lay between the germline ends. The CDR3 here is CASSALFFGTRYEQYF. The CDR3 DNA reads TGTGCCAGCTCAGCCCTTTTCTTTGGGACCCGCTACGAGCAGTACTTC.

Comments on this clonotype: A read error is likely here: a far larger clone is one base away. The chain couples TRBV2 to TRBJ2-7, with D possibly being TRBD2 (5 bases). The tail of the sequence fits TRBJ2-1 better, so the J call may be wrong. CDR1 and CDR2 (germline): SNHLY, FYNNEI. The CDR3 totals 15 residues. The DNA for the CDR3 is TGTGCCAGCAGTGTGTCTAGCAGTTCCTACAATGAGCAGTTCTTC. Translated, it gives CASSVSSSSYNEQFF.

The chain is built from TRBV4-2 and TRBJ2-3, with TRBD1 as a possible D gene (6 bases). The V end was cut by 1 base, the J end by 2 bases, with 13 bases between. Germline CDR1 LGHNA, CDR2 YNFKEQ. The CDR3 contains 16 residues. The CDR3 region is CASSQAQQGPTDTQYF. CDR3 in DNA: TGTGCCAGCAGCCAAGCACAACAGGGCCCCACAGATACGCAGTATTTT.

This clonotype has a count of ten or more. The chain carries TRBV20-1 and TRBJ2-3; 11 nucleotides align to TRBD2. V lost 3 bases, J lost 4 bases, and 9 bases stayed unmatched. The CDR3 contains 16 residues. The germline CDR1 and CDR2 sequences are DFQATT and SNEGSKA (reference sequence). CDR3: CSARDRLAGGADTQYF. The CDR3 nucleotides read TGCAGTGCTAGGGATAGGCTAGCGGGAGGAGCAGATACGCAGTATTTT.

CDR3 nucleotide sequence: TGTGCCAGCAGCTCACGGGGGGAGCTGTTTTTT. As protein: CASSSRGELFF. The J gene is TRBJ2-2, the V gene TRBV11-2; D remains ambiguous. V was pared by 4 bases and J by 8 bases, with 5 bases between. The CDR3 covers 11 residues. Germline assignment: CDR1 SGHAT and CDR2 FQNNGV.

This clonotype was counted at least ten times. The V call is TRBV20-1, the J call TRBJ1-2; D gene ambiguous. The CDR3 sequence is 12 residues long. Germline CDR1 and CDR2: DFQATT and SNEGSKA (reference sequence). CDR3 nucleotide sequence: TGCAGCTCCAATACAGAGAGCTATGGCTACACCTTC. Its protein is CSSNTESYGYTF.

The V call is TRBV19, the J call TRBJ1-4; possible D gene TRBD1, 5 bases. The germline gives CDR1 LNHDA, CDR2 SQIVND (reference sequence). The CDR3 spans 17 residues. V lost 6 bases to trimming and J lost 3 bases, with 20 bases between them. As DNA, the CDR3 is TGTGCCAGTAGCCGTCGGGGCAGATCATCAGCTAATGAAAAACTGTTTTTT. This translates into CASSRRGRSSANEKLFF.

The sample holds many counts of this clonotype. J is TRBJ2-1 and V is TRBV30; 7 bases are a match to TRBD1. This CDR3 comprises 18 residues. CDR1 and CDR2 (germline): GTSNPN, SVGIG (reference sequence). V lost 6 bases, J lost 0 bases, and 17 bases stayed unmatched. The CDR3 loop is CACRTGTLQRSSYNEQFF. DNA for the CDR3: TGTGCCTGCCGGACAGGTACTCTGCAGCGGAGCTCCTACAATGAGCAGTTCTTC. Combining the CDR3 with reference TRBV30 and TRBJ2-1 gives the whole variable domain SQTIHQWPATLVQPVGSPLSLECTVEGTSNPNLYWYRQAAGRGLQLLFYSVGIGQISSEVPQNLSASRPQDRQFILSSKKLLLSDSGFYLCACRTGTLQRSSYNEQFFGPGTRLTVL.

This clonotype was found once. Just one base apart from a much larger clone, this may be a read error. The V and J genes are TRBV6-2 or TRBV6-3 and TRBJ2-3, with 9 nucleotides matching TRBD1. The germline gives CDR1 MNHEY, CDR2 SVGEGT. Germline trimming cut 7 bases from V and 2 bases from J; bases unmatched to any gene: 19. This CDR3 is built from 19 residues. The CDR3 sequence is CASNGSSGQGQFATDTQYF. The CDR3, as DNA: TGTGCCAGCAATGGAAGCTCGGGACAGGGCCAATTCGCCACAGATACGCAGTATTTT.

V and J are TRBV7-9 and TRBJ2-5, with 7 positions matching TRBD1. CDR1 and CDR2 from the germline V gene are SEHNR and FQNEAQ (reference sequence). V was clipped by 1 base and J by 9 bases; unmatched bases: 11. CDR3 size: 15 residues. The CDR3 nucleotides are TGTGCCAGCAGCTTAGATGACAGGGAATTGCGTGCCCAGTACTTC. Encoded protein: CASSLDDRELRAQYF.